A single sample is the source of the 20 T cell receptor beta chains below, sequenced in a study of persistence of HIV-infected CD4 T cells. Their antigens are not known. The immunoSEQ assay was version 4, run in survey mode. Assay: immunoSEQ multiplex PCR; the TCRdb copy retains only in-frame clones and omits some. The sample contains roughly 41,000 clones, about 87% of which appear only once. Anti-CD3/anti-CD28 beads served as a nonspecific positive control stimulus. CD4+ T cells upregulating both CD40 ligand and CD69 were sorted as responding cells. Sequencing used CD4+ T cells sorted from PBMCs after approximately 19-hour stimulation, obtained from a patient who received antiretroviral therapy. These receptors were taken from an adult man with HIV who was CMV-seropositive.

The chain joins TRBV24-1 to TRBJ2-1; 8 bases are a match to TRBD1. The J segment lost 6 bases and the V segment lost 3 bases, leaving 6 bases of the junction unmatched. The germline V gene has CDR1 KGHDR and CDR2 SFDVKD. The CDR3 consists of 15 residues. Written as DNA, the CDR3 is TGTGCCACCAGTGATCCGACAGGGGTCGGCAATGAGCAGTTCTTC. Translating gives CATSDPTGVGNEQFF.

The chain uses TRBV5-1 and TRBJ2-7; 10 bases fit TRBD1. CDR1 is SGHRS, CDR2 YFSETQ, per germline. J was trimmed by 6 bases and V by 4 bases; bases with no gene match: 7. This CDR3 spans 14 amino acids. CDR3 protein: CASSHGTGALEQYF. The CDR3, as DNA: TGCGCCAGCAGCCACGGGACAGGGGCACTCGAGCAGTACTTC.

The rearrangement joins TRBV7-3 to TRBJ1-1, with 8 bases matching TRBD1. The V segment lost 5 bases and the J segment 3 bases; nucleotides outside the gene matches: 8. Germline CDR1 and CDR2: SGHTA and FQGTGA. This CDR3 contains 15 residues. CDR3 in DNA: TGTGCCAGCAGCCCGAGGACAGGGAGTCACACTGAAGCTTTCTTT. It codes for CASSPRTGSHTEAFF.

The rearrangement links TRBV30 to TRBJ2-7, with D uncertain. Germline CDR1 is GTSNPN and CDR2 is SVGIG (reference sequence). This CDR3 is 15 amino acids long. V lost 1 base and J 1 base, leaving 14 bases between the germline ends. The DNA of the CDR3 is TGTGCCTGGAGTGGCGGTTGGCAGGCGTCCTACGAGCAGTACTTC. This translates into CAWSGGWQASYEQYF.

The chain recombines TRBV20-1 with TRBJ1-3; possible D gene TRBD1, 5 bases. The length of the CDR3 is 11 residues. Germline CDR1 is DFQATT and CDR2 is SNEGSKA (reference sequence). Trimming left V 0 bases short and J 16 bases short, with 13 bases between. The DNA of the CDR3 is TGCAGTGCTAGAGATCTGGGGGGTTTGTATTTT. Its translation: CSARDLGGLYF.

This chain connects TRBV15 to TRBJ2-2; D unresolved. The V end lost 0 bases, the J end lost 3 bases, and 2 bases lay between the germline ends. The CDR3 loop spans 13 amino acids. Germline V gives CDR1 LNHNV, CDR2 YYDKDF (reference sequence). The CDR3 DNA sequence: TGTGCCACCAGCAGAGACTACACCGGGGAGCTGTTTTTT. Its translation: CATSRDYTGELFF.

The chain links TRBV10-3 to TRBJ1-2; the D gene is possibly TRBD1 (5 bases). V was shortened by 3 bases and J by 7 bases, with 12 bases between the two germline ends. The CDR3 length is 13 residues. From germline, CDR1 is ENHRY and CDR2 SYGVKD. The CDR3 DNA follows: TGTGCCATCAGTGACCAGGGAATGAGTGGCTACACCTTC. It is translated as CAISDQGMSGYTF.

The chain employs TRBV11-2 and TRBJ2-3; 8 bases are a match to TRBD2. V dropped 7 bases and J dropped 4; count of bases not matched to a gene: 10. This CDR3 contains 15 residues. The germline gives CDR1 SGHAT, CDR2 FQNNGV. The CDR3 reads CASNLIGGAADTQYF. In nucleotides, the CDR3 is TGTGCCAGCAACCTTATCGGGGGGGCGGCAGATACGCAGTATTTT.

The chain is built from TRBV29-1 and TRBJ1-3, with 11 bases matching TRBD1. J lost 2 bases, V lost 1 base, and 1 base had no gene match. The CDR3 is 15 amino acids. Germline V gives CDR1 SQVTM, CDR2 ANQGSEA. The CDR3 region has the DNA TGCAGCGTTGAAGGGGACAGGGGGACTGGAAACACCATATATTTT. This sequence encodes CSVEGDRGTGNTIYF.

This rearrangement joins TRBV6-5 to TRBJ2-7; TRBD1 agrees at 7 bases. The CDR3 has 15 residues. The ends lost 2 bases at V and 4 bases at J; junction bases unmatched: 8. CDR1 is MNHEY and CDR2 is SVGAGI in the germline V gene. The CDR3 loop reads CASSYRQGVTYEQYF. Written as DNA, the CDR3 is TGTGCCAGCAGTTACCGGCAGGGGGTAACGTACGAGCAGTACTTC.

The chain uses TRBV7-2 and TRBJ2-3, with D possibly matching TRBD2 (6 bases). The CDR3 extends over 14 amino acids. Germline CDR1 SGHTA, CDR2 FQGNSA. V dropped 4 bases and J dropped 5 bases, with 13 bases sitting between them. The CDR3, as DNA: TGTGCCAGCAGCTCGTACAGGAGGGGAGATACGCAGTATTTT. Protein product: CASSSYRRGDTQYF.

This rearrangement joins TRBV20-1 to TRBJ2-7, with TRBD2 matching over 8 bases. V dropped 3 bases and J dropped 6; count of bases not matched to a gene: 13. CDR3 size: 15 residues. Per germline, CDR1 DFQATT and CDR2 SNEGSKA (reference sequence). This CDR3 reads CSASQAGREAGEQYF. The CDR3, as DNA: TGCAGTGCTAGTCAGGCCGGGAGGGAGGCTGGCGAGCAGTACTTC.

The chain uses TRBV5-6 and TRBJ2-7; D may match TRBD1 or TRBD2 (7 bases each). V was trimmed by 5 bases and J by 0 bases, leaving 15 bases between them. Germline V lookup: CDR1 SGHDT, CDR2 YYEEEE. CDR3 length: 15 residues. The CDR3 region is CASSHRGLISYEQYF. The CDR3 DNA reads TGTGCCAGCAGTCACAGGGGACTAATCTCCTACGAGCAGTACTTC.

The CDR3 sequence: CASSYSGGNEQFF. The CDR3 DNA sequence: TGTGCCAGCAGCTACAGCGGGGGTAATGAGCAGTTCTTC. The chain employs TRBV5-5 and TRBJ2-1; 8 positions match TRBD2. After removal of 3 bases from V and 7 bases from J, the junction contained 3 bases not matched to a gene. This CDR3 spans 13 amino acids. CDR1 and CDR2 from the germline V gene are SGHKS and YYEKEE (reference sequence).

The chain uses TRBV18 and TRBJ1-4; a weak D match, TRBD1 (5 bases). From germline, CDR1 is KGHSH and CDR2 LQKENI. V dropped 6 bases and J dropped 2 bases, with 10 bases sitting between them. This CDR3 spans 14 amino acids. CDR3 amino acids: CASSPGITNEKLFF. The CDR3 nucleotides are TGTGCCAGCTCCCCAGGGATTACTAATGAAAAACTGTTTTTT. Variable domain in full (rest from reference TRBV18 and TRBJ1-4): NAGVMQNPRHLVRRRGQEARLRCSPMKGHSHVYWYRQLPEEGLKFMVYLQKENIIDESGMPKERFSAEFPKEGPSILRIQQVVRGDSAAYFCASSPGITNEKLFFGSGTQLSVL.

This chain uses TRBV29-1 with TRBJ2-5, with D perhaps matching TRBD1 or TRBD2 (5 bases each). Trimming removed 5 bases from V and 1 base from J, with 11 bases in between. Germline-derived CDR1 and CDR2 are SQVTM and ANQGSEA. CDR3 length: 13 amino acids. CDR3 sequence: CSVPRGLQETQYF. For the CDR3, the DNA is TGCAGCGTTCCCCGGGGCCTCCAAGAGACCCAGTACTTC.

The rearrangement joins TRBV29-1 to TRBJ1-5, with D possibly TRBD1 on 5 matching bases. V shed 6 bases and J shed 3 bases, with 12 bases lying between them. The CDR3 length is 13 residues. The germline V gene has CDR1 SQVTM and CDR2 ANQGSEA. CDR3 bases: TGCAGCGTCGGATGGGGCGTCAATCAGCCCCAGCATTTT. It specifies CSVGWGVNQPQHF.

Comment on this clone: Other DNA sequences in the sample encode the same CDR3. The chain combines TRBV12-3 or TRBV12-4 with TRBJ1-2, with D unclear. Trimming pared 1 base from V and 2 bases from J, leaving 5 bases between. The CDR3 has 13 amino acids. CDR3 protein: CASSLGQNYGYTF. Here the CDR3 DNA reads TGTGCCAGCAGTTTAGGCCAGAACTATGGCTACACCTTC.

The chain joins TRBV14 to TRBJ2-1; 12 bases map to TRBD2. The CDR3 runs 20 residues. The V gene end was trimmed by 5 bases and the J gene end by 0 bases; junction bases not matched to a gene: 14. Germline values: CDR1 SGHDN, CDR2 FVKESK. The chain's CDR3 is CASSELATSGGSSSYNEQFF. The CDR3 DNA reads TGTGCCAGCAGCGAACTAGCGACTAGCGGGGGATCGAGCTCCTACAATGAGCAGTTCTTC.

This chain uses TRBV28 with TRBJ1-1; a weak D match, TRBD1 (5 bases). Germline V lookup: CDR1 MDHEN, CDR2 SYDVKM. V lost 3 bases and J lost 1, with 21 bases in between. The CDR3 has 18 amino acids. The DNA of the CDR3 is TGTGCCAGCAGTTTCATAGGGGCGAAGACGTCACCGAACACTGAAGCTTTCTTT. This codes for CASSFIGAKTSPNTEAFF.